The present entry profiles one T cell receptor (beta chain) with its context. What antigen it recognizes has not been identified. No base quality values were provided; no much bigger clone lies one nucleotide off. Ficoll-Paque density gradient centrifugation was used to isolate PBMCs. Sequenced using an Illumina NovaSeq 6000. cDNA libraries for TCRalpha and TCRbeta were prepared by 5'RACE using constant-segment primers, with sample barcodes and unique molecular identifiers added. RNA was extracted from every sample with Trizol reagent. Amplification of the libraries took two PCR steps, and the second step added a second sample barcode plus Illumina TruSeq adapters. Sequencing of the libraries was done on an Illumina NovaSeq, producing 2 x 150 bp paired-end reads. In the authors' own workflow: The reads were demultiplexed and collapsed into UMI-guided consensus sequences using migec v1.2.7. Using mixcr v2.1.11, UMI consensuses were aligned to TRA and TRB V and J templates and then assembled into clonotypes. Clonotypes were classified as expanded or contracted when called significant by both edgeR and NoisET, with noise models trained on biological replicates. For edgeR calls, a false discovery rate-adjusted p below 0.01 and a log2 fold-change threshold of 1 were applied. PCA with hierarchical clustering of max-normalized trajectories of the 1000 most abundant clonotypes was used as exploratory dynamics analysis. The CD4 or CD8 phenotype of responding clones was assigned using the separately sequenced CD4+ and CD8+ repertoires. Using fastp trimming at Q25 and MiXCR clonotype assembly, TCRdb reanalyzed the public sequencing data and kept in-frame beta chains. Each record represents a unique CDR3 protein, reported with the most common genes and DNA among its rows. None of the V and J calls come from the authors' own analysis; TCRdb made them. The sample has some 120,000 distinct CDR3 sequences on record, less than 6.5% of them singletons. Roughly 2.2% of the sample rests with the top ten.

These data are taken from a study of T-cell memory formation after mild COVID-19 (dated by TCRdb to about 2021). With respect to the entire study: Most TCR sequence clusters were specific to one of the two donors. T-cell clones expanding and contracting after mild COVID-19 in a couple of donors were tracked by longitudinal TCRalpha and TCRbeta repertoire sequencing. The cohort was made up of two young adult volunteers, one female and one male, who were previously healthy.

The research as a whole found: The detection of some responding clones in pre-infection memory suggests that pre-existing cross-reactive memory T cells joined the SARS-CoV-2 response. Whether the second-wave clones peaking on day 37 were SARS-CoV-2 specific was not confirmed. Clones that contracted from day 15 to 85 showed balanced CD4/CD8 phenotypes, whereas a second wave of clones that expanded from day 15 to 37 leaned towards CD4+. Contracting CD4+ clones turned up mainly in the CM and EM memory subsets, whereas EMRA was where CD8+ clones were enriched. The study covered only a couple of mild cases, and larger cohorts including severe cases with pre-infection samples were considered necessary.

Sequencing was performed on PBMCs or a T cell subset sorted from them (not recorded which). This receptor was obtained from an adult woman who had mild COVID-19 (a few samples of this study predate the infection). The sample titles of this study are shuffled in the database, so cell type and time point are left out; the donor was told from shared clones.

The CDR3 protein: CASSPVGVPNANYGYTF. The nucleotides read TGCGCCAGCAGCCCCGTGGGGGTACCCAATGCTAACTATGGCTACACCTTC. The rearrangement combines TRBV5-1 with TRBJ1-2; D gene: possibly TRBD1, on 5 matching bases. CDR3 length: 17 amino acids, cysteine to phenylalanine. CDR3 DNA is the only sequence kept; it has 51 bases, read in frame from the first base. The trim is 4 bases for V and 0 bases for J, with a gap of 19 bases between the germline ends. As encoded in the germline V gene, CDR1 is SGHRS while CDR2 is YFSETQ.